The present T cell receptor (beta chain) was sequenced within a study of blood T cell repertoires in COVID-19 (TCRdb year 2020). Broadly, across the study: Collaborator samples came from the United States, Italy and Spain and covered acute and convalescent phases of COVID-19. Deeply sampled blood TCRbeta repertoires from subjects exposed to, actively infected with, or recovered from COVID-19 were included in the dataset. Where available, HLA class I and class II types were taken from metadata supplied by the sample provider and were not determined by assay-based typing. A freely available public database, intended as a resource for researchers studying the immune response to SARS-CoV-2, is where the repertoires were released. Samples came from the ongoing ImmuneRACE study (first 160 participants) plus 1,254 subjects from 6 global collaborators. The material from the prospective study consisted of cDNA or gDNA derived from T cells, B-cell-depleted T cells, or PBMCs. Nearly every sample came with metadata listing a de-identified subject ID, COVID-19 status, age in years and sex.

TCRbeta CDR3 regions were amplified from genomic DNA using the immunoSEQ Assay, a bias-controlled multiplex PCR. Concerning the study's data processing: Within the assay, amplification of reference gene primers was used to estimate how many nucleated cells each sample contained. To quantify the absolute abundance of each unique TCRbeta CDR3 rearrangement, sequence reads were collapsed and filtered. For each sample, productive Simpson clonality was calculated as the square root of Simpson's diversity index over productive rearrangements. TCRdb re-hosts the immuneACCESS table, in-frame sequences only. Its copies lack some clones; in the studies checked, an unresolved V gene accounts for under half of them, and the cause for the rest is not known. The V and J calls and clone size were taken over from that table, and D and trimming were inferred from the DNA. The sample contains roughly 250,000 clones, 70% to 90% of them found a single time. The ten largest account for 2% to 2.5% of the sample.

This clone was seen a single time. There is no known antigen for this receptor. Qualities for individual bases were not recorded, and no much larger clone is one base off. CDR1 and CDR2, per the germline V gene, are SGHVS and FQNEAQ. The junction shows trimming of 3 bases on V and 4 bases on J, and the gene matches do not reach 8 bases of it. Measured from the cysteine to the phenylalanine, the CDR3 is 15 residues long. The retained sequence is limited to the CDR3, 45 bases, with the frame set at the first base. Another Seattle source contributed samples from volunteer blood donors who had recovered from COVID-19. Whole blood was collected in K2EDTA tubes by collaborating institutions according to the institutions' own protocols. For TCRbeta analysis, collaborators shipped samples in one of three forms: frozen whole blood, isolated PBMCs, or DNA extracted from either of those sample types. What the authors observed across the whole study: The amount of clinical and demographic metadata varied by source and participant and was provided uncurated.

The sequence was obtained from a woman in her thirties or forties who had recovered from COVID-19. Source material: peripheral blood. The receptor chain draws on TRBV7-8 and TRBJ2-7; the junction holds 8 bases that match TRBD2. The CDR3 is CASSFREGQTYEQYF. The bases read TGTGCCAGCAGCTTCCGGGAGGGGCAGACGTACGAGCAGTACTTC.